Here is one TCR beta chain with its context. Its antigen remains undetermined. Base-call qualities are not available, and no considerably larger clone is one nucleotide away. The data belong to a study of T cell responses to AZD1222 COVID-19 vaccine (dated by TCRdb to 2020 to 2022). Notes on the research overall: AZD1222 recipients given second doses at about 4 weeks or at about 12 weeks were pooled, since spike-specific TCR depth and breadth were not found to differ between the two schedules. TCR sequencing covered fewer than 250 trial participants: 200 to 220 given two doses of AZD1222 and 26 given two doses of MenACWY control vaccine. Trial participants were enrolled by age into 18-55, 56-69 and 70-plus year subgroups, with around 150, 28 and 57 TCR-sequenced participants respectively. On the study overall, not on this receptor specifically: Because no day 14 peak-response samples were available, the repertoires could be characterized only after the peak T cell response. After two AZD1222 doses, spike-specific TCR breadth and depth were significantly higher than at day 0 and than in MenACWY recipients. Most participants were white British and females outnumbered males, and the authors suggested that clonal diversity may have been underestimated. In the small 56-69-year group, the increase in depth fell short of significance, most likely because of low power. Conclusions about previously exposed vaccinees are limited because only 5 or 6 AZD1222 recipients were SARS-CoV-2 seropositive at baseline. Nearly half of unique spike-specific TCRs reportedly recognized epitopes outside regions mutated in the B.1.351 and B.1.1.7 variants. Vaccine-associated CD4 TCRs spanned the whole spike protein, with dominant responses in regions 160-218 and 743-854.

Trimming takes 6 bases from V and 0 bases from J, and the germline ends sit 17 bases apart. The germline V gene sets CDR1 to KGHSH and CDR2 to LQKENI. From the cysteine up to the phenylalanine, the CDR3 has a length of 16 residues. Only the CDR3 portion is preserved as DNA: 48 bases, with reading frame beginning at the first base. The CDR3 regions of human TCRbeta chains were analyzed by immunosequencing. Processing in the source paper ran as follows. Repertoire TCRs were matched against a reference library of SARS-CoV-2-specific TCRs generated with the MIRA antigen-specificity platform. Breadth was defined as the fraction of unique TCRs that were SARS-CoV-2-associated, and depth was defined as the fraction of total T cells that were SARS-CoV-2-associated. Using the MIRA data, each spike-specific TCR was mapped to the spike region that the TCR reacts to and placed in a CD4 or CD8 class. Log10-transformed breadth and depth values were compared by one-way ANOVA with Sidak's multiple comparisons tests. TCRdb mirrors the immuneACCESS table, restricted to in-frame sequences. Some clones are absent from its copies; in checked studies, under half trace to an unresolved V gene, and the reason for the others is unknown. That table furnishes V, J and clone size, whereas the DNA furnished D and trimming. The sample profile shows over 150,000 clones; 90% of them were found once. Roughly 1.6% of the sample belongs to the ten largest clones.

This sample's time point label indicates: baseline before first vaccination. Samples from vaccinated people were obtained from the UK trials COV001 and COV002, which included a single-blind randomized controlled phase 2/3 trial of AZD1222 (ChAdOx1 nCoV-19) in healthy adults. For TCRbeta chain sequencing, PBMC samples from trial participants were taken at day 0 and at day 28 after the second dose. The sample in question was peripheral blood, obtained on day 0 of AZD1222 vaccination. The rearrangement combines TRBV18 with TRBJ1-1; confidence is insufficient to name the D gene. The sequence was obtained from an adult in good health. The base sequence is TGTGCCAGCTCTCAAACTCAGAAGTCACTGAACACTGAAGCTTTCTTT. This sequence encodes CASSQTQKSLNTEAFF.